Listed below are T cell receptor beta chains from one sample, sequenced in a study of OX40 agonist ivuxolimab in advanced cancers. Clones were sequenced by immunoSEQ multiplex PCR, and TCRdb holds only the in-frame ones, with some missing. The data hold 45,000 to 60,000 clones, with 75% to 90% observed a single time. Sample: CD4+ or CD8+ T cells sorted from blood, taken in a trial of the OX40 agonist ivuxolimab. These receptors all stem from an adult with an advanced solid tumor such as melanoma, head and neck, liver or kidney cancer. Both conserved end residues are part of each CDR3. D genes are given only for firm matches. Part of the rows lack a size; the others show once, few, many or a class for expanded clones.

-	TRBV20-1	TRBD1	TRBJ1-1	TGCAGGGGACAGGGGGCATCGGCTTTCTTT	CRGQGASAFF
once	TRBV5-1	TRBD2	TRBJ2-4	TGCGCCAGCAGCTTGCGGAGCGGGGGGGACATTCAGTACTTC	CASSLRSGGDIQYF
once	TRBV7-6	-	TRBJ2-3	TGTGCCAGCAGCCCCCCCCTAGCCGCAGATACGCAGTATTTT	CASSPPLAADTQYF
-	TRBV6-5	TRBD1	TRBJ2-1	TGTGCCAGCAGTTACATAGACAGGGCAGGCGGTGAGCAGTTCTTC	CASSYIDRAGGEQFF
-	TRBV18	TRBD2	TRBJ2-3	TGTGCCAGCTCACCGAGCGGGAGCTACACAGATACGCAGTATTTT	CASSPSGSYTDTQYF
-	TRBV28	-	TRBJ1-2	TGTGCCAGCAGTTTCCTTGGGGGCTTTGGGCCAGGGTCCCCGTATGGCTACACCTTC	CASSFLGGFGPGSPYGYTF
once	TRBV5-6	TRBD1	TRBJ1-5	TGTGCCAGCAGCCTTTGGACAGGGGGGGTAGATAGCAATCAGCCCCAGCATTTT	CASSLWTGGVDSNQPQHF
-	TRBV2	-	TRBJ2-7	TGTGCCAGCAGTGGGACAGTCTACGAGCAGTACTTC	CASSGTVYEQYF
-	TRBV4-2	-	TRBJ2-3	TGTGCCAGCAGCTTGGATAGCCGAAGCACAGATACGCAGTATTTT	CASSLDSRSTDTQYF
-	TRBV6-5	TRBD1	TRBJ1-1	TGTGCCAGCAGTTATGGAGACAGGGCGGGCACTGAAGCTTTCTTT	CASSYGDRAGTEAFF
-	TRBV19	TRBD1	TRBJ1-2	TGTGCCAGTAGTGAAGGGACAGGGGGAGGCGTAGGCTACACCTTC	CASSEGTGGGVGYTF
once	TRBV12-5	TRBD1	TRBJ1-2	TGTGCTAGTGGTTTGGCACAGGGGGCCAACTATGGCTACACCTTC	CASGLAQGANYGYTF
once	TRBV5-1	TRBD2	TRBJ2-3	TGCGCCAGCAGTACTAGCGGGCCCACAGATACGCAGTATTTT	CASSTSGPTDTQYF
-	TRBV6-5	TRBD2	TRBJ2-7	TGTGCCAGCAATCTCGGGGGGGCCTACGAGCAGTACTTC	CASNLGGAYEQYF
-	TRBV7-6	-	TRBJ1-4	TGTGCCAGCAGCTTAGCCCAGGCGATAAATGAAAAACTGTTTTTT	CASSLAQAINEKLFF
-	TRBV2	-	TRBJ1-2	TGTGCCAGCAGTGATACACTCAACTATGGCTACACCTTC	CASSDTLNYGYTF
few	TRBV5-1	-	TRBJ2-3	TGCGCCAGCAGCGACGGGACACCCCCCAGGGGTGAGAGCACAGATACGCAGTATTTT	CASSDGTPPRGESTDTQYF
-	TRBV6-1	-	TRBJ1-1	TGTGCCAGCAGTGCAGGGGACACGAACACTGAAGCTTTCTTT	CASSAGDTNTEAFF
-	TRBV11-2	-	TRBJ1-6	TGTGCCAGCAGCTTATATAAGGGGAATTCACCCCTCCACTTT	CASSLYKGNSPLHF
-	TRBV5-1	-	TRBJ1-4	TGCGCCAGCAGCTTGGTTCCGGGAGCTGAAAAACTGTTTTTT	CASSLVPGAEKLFF
once	TRBV5-4	TRBD2	TRBJ2-3	TGTGCCAGCAGCTTGGCAGCGGGGGGCACAGATACGCAGTATTTT	CASSLAAGGTDTQYF
-	TRBV7-8	TRBD1	TRBJ1-3	TGTGCCAGCAGTTCTGTGGGACAGGCAAGCTCTGGAAACACCATATATTTT	CASSSVGQASSGNTIYF
few	TRBV7-9	-	TRBJ2-7	TGTGCCAGCAGCTTAGGGCTGAGCTCCTACGAGCAGTACTTC	CASSLGLSSYEQYF
-	TRBV14	-	TRBJ1-2	TGTGCCAGCAGCCCACAGGGTAAGTATGGCTACACCTTC	CASSPQGKYGYTF
-	TRBV7-9	-	TRBJ2-1	TGTGCCAGCAGCCCAGAATCCTTAAGCTCCTACAATGAGCAGTTCTTC	CASSPESLSSYNEQFF
-	TRBV30	TRBD2	TRBJ2-2	TGTGCCTGGAGGCGCCCGGGACTAGAGGGTACCGGGGAGCTGTTTTTT	CAWRRPGLEGTGELFF
-	TRBV25-1	-	TRBJ1-6	TGTGCCAGCAGTGAATCGGGAGTCTATAATTCACCCCTCCACTTT	CASSESGVYNSPLHF
once	TRBV28	-	TRBJ1-4	TGTGCCAGCATCGAACGGGGGGGCGCGAACGAAAAACTGTTTTTT	CASIERGGANEKLFF
-	TRBV28	-	TRBJ1-1	TGTGCCAGCACCCAAGGGGGGTACACTGAAGCTTTCTTT	CASTQGGYTEAFF
-	TRBV6-1	-	TRBJ1-5	TGTGCCAGCAGTGAAGCCTGGGGCTCCCCGAGCAATCAGCCCCAGCATTTT	CASSEAWGSPSNQPQHF
few	TRBV19	TRBD2	TRBJ2-7	TGTGCCAGTAGTACTGCTAGCGGGAGTCGGGTCGAGCAGTACTTC	CASSTASGSRVEQYF
-	TRBV18	TRBD2	TRBJ2-5	TGTGCCAGCTCCTCGGGCGGGGGGCTTCGCGAGACCCAGTACTTC	CASSSGGGLRETQYF
-	TRBV27	-	TRBJ2-7	TGTGCCAGCACCAGAGCGAACTCCTACGAGCAGTACTTC	CASTRANSYEQYF
-	TRBV11-2	TRBD1	TRBJ2-2	TGTGCCAGCAGCCATAGGGACAGGAACACCGGGGAGCTGTTTTTT	CASSHRDRNTGELFF
-	TRBV5-6	-	TRBJ1-1	TGTGCCAGCAGCGCTATGGCGCAGGGACGCGCCATGAACACTGAAGCTTTCTTT	CASSAMAQGRAMNTEAFF
-	TRBV4-2	-	TRBJ2-1	TGTGCCAGCAGCCAATCCAATGAGCAGTTCTTC	CASSQSNEQFF
-	TRBV19	TRBD1	TRBJ1-4	TGTGCCAGTACCGGGGACAGCAGAGAACTGTTTTTT	CASTGDSRELFF
-	TRBV28	-	TRBJ1-4	TGTGCCAGCAGTCCCGGGTCGACTAATGAAAAACTGTTTTTT	CASSPGSTNEKLFF
-	TRBV4-2	-	TRBJ1-1	TGTGCCAGCAGCCAAGTAGCCTCTATGAACACTGAAGCTTTCTTT	CASSQVASMNTEAFF
-	TRBV2	TRBD1	TRBJ1-2	TGTGCCAGCAGGGACATGACAGGGGGCTTTGGCTACACCTTC	CASRDMTGGFGYTF
-	TRBV19	-	TRBJ1-5	TGTGCCAGTAGTACGCAGGGCTCCAATCAGCCCCAGCATTTT	CASSTQGSNQPQHF
-	TRBV5-1	TRBD2	TRBJ2-1	TGCGCCAGCAGCTTGGTTAGCGGGGGGATCGATGAGCAGTTCTTC	CASSLVSGGIDEQFF
-	TRBV21-1	-	TRBJ2-7	TGTGCCAGCAGCGCCTACACGAGAACCTACGAGCAGTACTTC	CASSAYTRTYEQYF
-	TRBV30	-	TRBJ1-6	TGTGCCTGGAGTGATCTGTCGAGCTCCTATAATTCACCCCTCCACTTT	CAWSDLSSSYNSPLHF